This T cell receptor (beta chain) was sequenced during a study of cytomegalovirus exposure and HLA in healthy donors. The overall study: About 179 million T cells yielded under 130 million unique TCR beta sequences in earlier analysis. The Caucasian-associated ancestry cluster held roughly 84% of 398 genotyped donors. Study outcomes and limitations: Previous analysis showed most TCR beta V segments were productive about 87% or about 30% of the time.

On this clone: Its matching antigen is unknown.

PCR was performed using 60 Vbeta and 13 Jbeta primers. Using immunoSEQ multiplex PCR, the repertoire was profiled, and TCRdb retains in-frame clones only, with some absent. Found here are around 150,000 clones, roughly three quarters of them singletons; the top ten hold 2% to 2.5%. These donors, healthy bone marrow donors, were studied. The V and J ends lost 1 base and 3 bases respectively, with 10 bases between them. CDR3 length: 15 residues. Per germline, CDR1 SGHRS and CDR2 YFSETQ. The receptor's source is a man younger than 45 in good health and CMV-seronegative. V is TRBV5-1 and J is TRBJ2-2; TRBD1 might be the D (5 bases). What was sequenced was PBMCs. CDR3 nucleotides: TGCGCCAGCAGCTTGAGGGGCTTGCACACCGGGGAGCTGTTTTTT. It specifies CASSLRGLHTGELFF.